These 32 T cell receptor beta chains came from one sample sequenced in a study of blood T cells in healthy people across ages. A second PCR, run for roughly 7 to 12 cycles, used a sample-barcoded 5' primer plus a J-beta primer mix. TCRdb itself ran the 5' RACE reads through MiXCR, one entry per CDR3 protein. The sample consists of hundreds of thousands of distinct CDR3 sequences, 35% to 50% of them appearing once. The sample consisted of blood. The receptors originated from a man older than 75 in good health.

The chain is built from TRBV4-1 and TRBJ2-1; D gene uncertain. Per the germline V gene, CDR1 is MGHRA and CDR2 is YSYEKL. Trimming shortened V by 0 bases and J by 3 bases, and 6 bases separated the two germline ends. The CDR3 extends over 14 amino acids. The CDR3 DNA is TGCGCCAGCAGCCAAGACTCACACTACAATGAGCAGTTCTTC. Protein sequence: CASSQDSHYNEQFF.

This clonotype has at least ten counts. V gene TRBV2 combines with J gene TRBJ2-7, with D perhaps TRBD2 (5 bases). V lost 7 bases and J 6 bases, leaving 16 bases between the germline ends. The length of the CDR3 is 13 residues. Germline CDR1 is SNHLY and CDR2 is FYNNEI. CDR3: CASTPEAPREQYF. The CDR3 coding sequence is TGTGCCAGCACCCCGGAGGCACCTCGCGAGCAGTACTTC.

This clonotype was counted at least ten times. Just one base apart from a much larger clone, this may be a read error. The chain combines TRBV10-3 with TRBJ2-7; the D is unclear. CDR1 and CDR2 (germline): ENHRY, SYGVKD. The CDR3 totals 14 residues. V lost 3 bases and J 6 bases, leaving 15 bases between the germline ends. The CDR3 protein is CAISDVGGWAEQYF. CDR3 coding DNA: TGTGCCATCAGTGATGTGGGTGGTTGGGCCGAGCAGTACTTC.

The V call is TRBV6-5, the J call TRBJ2-7; D ambiguous. V was cut by 4 bases and J by 1 base, with 11 bases left in between. CDR3 length equals 14 residues. CDR1 MNHEY and CDR2 SVGAGI come from the germline V gene. Here the CDR3 reads CASSLRMGSYEQYF. Written as DNA, the CDR3 is TGTGCCAGCAGTTTACGGATGGGGTCCTACGAGCAGTACTTC.

This clonotype was observed at least ten times. The rearrangement uses TRBV10-3 and TRBJ2-1; perhaps TRBD2 as D (6 bases). The CDR3 spans 12 residues. V dropped 11 bases and J dropped 9 bases, with 17 bases sitting between them. In germline, CDR1 is ENHRY, CDR2 SYGVKD. This CDR3 is CAGRSEGSEQFF. In nucleotides, the CDR3 is TGTGCCGGAAGATCGGAGGGATCTGAGCAGTTCTTC.

The chain recombines TRBV25-1 with TRBJ1-1; D is perhaps TRBD1 (5 bases). CDR1 and CDR2 (germline): MGHDK, SYGVNS. This CDR3 spans 13 amino acids. The V and J ends lost 1 base and 10 bases respectively, with 13 bases between them. CDR3 in amino acids: CASSEFLGDGAFF. The CDR3 DNA reads as TGTGCCAGCAGTGAATTTCTGGGGGATGGAGCTTTCTTT.

The chain joins TRBV6-2 or TRBV6-3 to TRBJ2-4; no clear D. The DNA matches TRBJ2-7 better at its end, which makes the J call doubtful. Germline V lookup: CDR1 MNHEY, CDR2 SVGEGT. There are 14 residues in the CDR3. This CDR3 is CASSDQTETYEQYF. The DNA of the CDR3 is TGTGCCAGCAGTGACCAGACGGAGACCTACGAGCAGTACTTC.

Worth noting for this clonotype: Just one base apart from a much larger clone, this may be a read error. This sequence joins TRBV30 and TRBJ2-1; 10 bases agree with TRBD2. CDR3 length equals 15 residues. The germline V gene has CDR1 GTSNPN and CDR2 SVGIG (reference sequence). The CDR3 DNA sequence: TGTGCCTGGAGCCGAGGGACTAGCGCCTACAATGAGCGGTTCTTC. Residues: CAWSRGTSAYNERFF.

This clonotype was seen repeatedly, ten times or more. V is TRBV28 and J is TRBJ2-7, with 11 bases aligning to TRBD2. Germline V gene data show CDR1 as MDHEN and CDR2 as SYDVKM. J gave up 1 base and V 3 bases, and 11 bases lay outside the gene matches. This CDR3 has 18 residues. This CDR3 reads CASSFSIGGTSGSYEQYF. The CDR3 DNA sequence: TGTGCCAGCAGTTTTTCGATTGGGGGGACTAGCGGTTCCTACGAGCAGTACTTC.

CDR3 residues: CAWGKQGHEQYF. CDR3 in DNA: TGTGCCTGGGGAAAACAGGGCCACGAGCAGTACTTC. The genes are TRBV30 and TRBJ2-4; tentatively, D is TRBD1 (6 bases). The DNA end is more similar to TRBJ2-7, so the J call may be wrong. Germline V gene lookup returns CDR1 GTSNPN and CDR2 SVGIG (reference sequence). This CDR3 is built from 12 residues.

The chain employs TRBV13 and TRBJ2-4, with 10 bases identical to TRBD2. The end of the DNA aligns better with TRBJ2-7, so the J call may be wrong. CDR1 and CDR2 from the germline V gene are PRHDT and FYEKMQ (reference sequence). CDR3 size: 15 residues. CDR3 in amino acids: CASSLRGTSVYEQYF. The CDR3 DNA follows: TGTGCCAGCAGTTTAAGAGGGACTAGCGTTTACGAGCAGTACTTC.

This clonotype was counted at least ten times. This rearrangement joins TRBV7-2 to TRBJ2-5; TRBD2 aligns across 12 bases. The CDR3 is 16 residues long. Germline V gene data show CDR1 as SGHTA and CDR2 as FQGNSA. The V gene end was trimmed by 0 bases and the J gene end by 11 bases; junction bases not matched to a gene: 10. Here the CDR3 DNA reads TGTGCCAGCAGCTTAGCCGCTAGCGGGAGGGTGAATGAGCAGTACTTC. Encoded protein: CASSLAASGRVNEQYF. Using reference TRBV7-2 and TRBJ2-5 for the parts outside the CDR3, the full variable domain is GAGVSQSPSNKVTEKGKDVELRCDPISGHTALYWYRQSLGQGLEFLIYFQGNSAPDKSGLPSDRFSAERTGGSVSTLTIQRTQQEDSAVYLCASSLAASGRVNEQYFGPGTRLLVL.

The gene calls are TRBV2 and TRBJ2-1, with D possibly being TRBD2 (5 bases). The CDR3 extends over 11 amino acids. The V end was cut by 6 bases, the J end by 10 bases, with 10 bases between. The germline CDR1 and CDR2 sequences are SNHLY and FYNNEI. The CDR3 sequence: CASRGDSEQFF. In DNA form, the CDR3 reads TGTGCCAGCAGGGGAGATAGCGAGCAGTTCTTC.

The V gene is TRBV18, the J gene TRBJ2-5; 9 bases match TRBD1. The DNA end is more similar to TRBJ2-7, so the J call may be wrong. The CDR3 totals 15 residues. Germline V CDR1 and CDR2: KGHSH, LQKENI. CDR3 nucleotides: TGTGCCAGCTCACCCCGGGACAGGGTAGGCTACGAGCAGTACTTC. Translation gives CASSPRDRVGYEQYF.

The chain joins TRBV6-2 or TRBV6-3 to TRBJ2-1, with D uncertain. Deletions cut 2 bases from V and 8 bases from J, with 4 bases between. The CDR3 is made up of 11 amino acids. Per the germline V gene, CDR1 is MNHEY and CDR2 is SVGEGT. The CDR3 coding sequence is TGTGCCAGCAGTTACGTTGATGAGCAGTTCTTC. It translates to CASSYVDEQFF.

A few counts support this clonotype. In DNA form, the CDR3 reads TGTGCCAGCAGTAATTACGGACAGGGAAAAAACATTCAGTACTTC. Its translation: CASSNYGQGKNIQYF. The chain carries TRBV11-2 and TRBJ2-4; the match to TRBD1 covers 8 bases. Germline loops: CDR1 SGHAT, CDR2 FQNNGV. The CDR3 has 15 amino acids. J gave up 4 bases and V 6 bases, and 8 bases lay outside the gene matches.

For this clonotype: A much bigger clone sits one base away, suggesting this may be a read error. The rearrangement uses TRBV19 and TRBJ2-6, with 8 bases identical to TRBD2. The length of the CDR3 is 17 residues. Germline CDR1 reads LNHDA; CDR2 reads SQIVND (reference sequence). CDR3 nucleotide sequence: TGTGCCTGTAGTGTAGCGGGACCGGTCTCTGGGGCCAACGTCCTGACTTTC. Translated: CACSVAGPVSGANVLTF. Supplemented by reference TRBV19 and TRBJ2-6, the full variable domain reads DGGITQSPKYLFRKEGQNVTLSCEQNLNHDAMYWYRQDPGQGLRLIYYSQIVNDFQKGDIAEGYSVSREKKESFPLTVTSAQKNPTAFYLCACSVAGPVSGANVLTFGAGSRLTVL.

The chain uses TRBV20-1 and TRBJ2-3; maybe TRBD1 (6 bases). Germline loops: CDR1 DFQATT, CDR2 SNEGSKA (reference sequence). V dropped 6 bases and J dropped 7 bases, with 11 bases sitting between them. This CDR3 contains 11 residues. The CDR3 DNA reads as TGCAGTGCCGAGACAGGTTATACGCAGTATTTT. Its protein is CSAETGYTQYF.

The chain uses TRBV20-1 and TRBJ2-1; 7 bases line up with TRBD2. The CDR3 totals 14 residues. Trimming cost V 4 bases and J 5 bases; bases outside gene matches: 8. The germline gives CDR1 DFQATT, CDR2 SNEGSKA (reference sequence). This CDR3 reads CSATPGGWDNEQFF. CDR3 sequence (DNA): TGCAGTGCTACCCCGGGGGGATGGGACAATGAGCAGTTCTTC.

This clonotype was counted between two and nine times. The junction and the germline gene differ at one end; a read error may be behind it. The rearrangement links TRBV5-1 to TRBJ2-7; TRBD1 matches at 7 bases. CDR1 and CDR2 from the germline V gene are SGHRS and YFSETQ. This CDR3 spans 15 amino acids. The CDR3: CASSSSLAGGYEQYF. In DNA form, the CDR3 reads TGTGCCAGCTCCTCATCCCTGGCAGGGGGCTACGAGCAGTACTTC. The complete variable domain, with remaining parts taken from reference TRBV5-1 and TRBJ2-7, reads KAGVTQTPRYLIKTRGQQVTLSCSPISGHRSVSWYQQTPGQGLQFLFEYFSETQRNKGNFPGRFSGRQFSNSRSEMNVSTLELGDSALYLCASSSSLAGGYEQYFGPGTRLTVT.

The chain couples TRBV21-1 to TRBJ2-1; the table's TRBD2 call for D was not verified on the DNA. TRBV21-1 has pseudogene status. The CDR3 spans 18 residues. CDR3 coding DNA: TGTGCCAGCAGCAAAGACCCCTCTAGCGGGGGCCGCCACAATGAGCAGTTCTTC. This sequence encodes CASSKDPSSGGRHNEQFF.

J is TRBJ2-5 and V is TRBV28, with a weak D call TRBD2 (5 bases). The V gene's germline CDR1 is MDHEN and CDR2 SYDVKM. This CDR3 is 14 amino acids long. The V end lost 3 bases, the J end lost 4 bases, and 12 bases lay between the germline ends. Here the CDR3 DNA reads TGTGCCAGCAGTTTCCAAAGCGGCAGAGAGACCCAGTACTTC. Translated, it gives CASSFQSGRETQYF.

This clonotype was observed a handful of times. V gene TRBV20-1 combines with J gene TRBJ1-5, with 11 bases lining up with TRBD1. The CDR3 runs 16 residues. V dropped 6 bases and J dropped 3; count of bases not matched to a gene: 10. Germline V gene data show CDR1 as DFQATT and CDR2 as SNEGSKA (reference sequence). The CDR3 DNA follows: TGCAGTGCACTCGGACAGGGGGCTCTCAACAATCAGCCCCAGCATTTT. As protein: CSALGQGALNNQPQHF.

The V and J genes are TRBV12-3 or TRBV12-4 and TRBJ2-3; D could derive from TRBD1 or TRBD2 (6 bases each). V lost 6 bases and J 0 bases, leaving 16 bases between the germline ends. The CDR3 is made up of 16 amino acids. The CDR3 DNA follows: TGTGCCAGCAGCGTGGGGGGCAATCCTAGCACAGATACGCAGTATTTT. As protein: CASSVGGNPSTDTQYF.

The V and J genes are TRBV7-2 and TRBJ2-1; 8 nucleotides line up with TRBD2. This CDR3 has 15 residues. Germline CDR1 is SGHTA and CDR2 is FQGNSA. With 6 bases clipped from V and 0 bases from J, the junction kept 4 bases outside the gene matches. The CDR3 bases are TGTGCCAGCAGGACCGGGAGGGCCTCCTACAATGAGCAGTTCTTC. Translated, it gives CASRTGRASYNEQFF.

CDR3 residues: CASTTSDTQYF. In DNA, the CDR3 is TGTGCCAGCACAACCTCGGATACGCAGTATTTT. The chain links TRBV12-3 or TRBV12-4 to TRBJ2-3; no firm D call. The CDR3 length is 11 residues. The V and J ends lost 7 bases and 6 bases respectively, with 8 bases between them.

V gene TRBV21-1 combines with J gene TRBJ2-4; TRBD1 was called by the table and not checked on the DNA. The J call may be mistaken, given a closer DNA end match to TRBJ2-7. TRBV21-1 is an annotated pseudogene. The CDR3 contains 16 residues. CDR3 nucleotide sequence: TGTGCCAGCAGCCCGAGATGCCGGGACACCTCGTACGAGCAGTACTTC. The encoded protein is CASSPRCRDTSYEQYF.

This clonotype was counted a few times. This chain uses TRBV7-9 with TRBJ2-7, with 9 bases that match TRBD2. Germline V gene lookup returns CDR1 SEHNR and CDR2 FQNEAQ (reference sequence). The CDR3 covers 15 residues. V dropped 8 bases and J dropped 3; count of bases not matched to a gene: 11. The CDR3 DNA reads TGTGCCAGCGGGGGCGAGCGGGAGGTTGTCTACGAGCAGTACTTC. This gives the protein CASGGEREVVYEQYF. Complete variable domain (other parts from reference TRBV7-9 and TRBJ2-7): DTGVSQNPRHKITKRGQNVTFRCDPISEHNRLYWYRQTLGQGPEFLTYFQNEAQLEKSRLLSDRFSAERPKGSFSTLEIQRTEQGDSAMYLCASGGEREVVYEQYFGPGTRLTVT.

The chain couples TRBV7-2 to TRBJ2-5; D gene uncertain. This CDR3 is 15 amino acids long. Germline assignment: CDR1 SGHTA and CDR2 FQGNSA. Trimming took off 5 bases at V and 11 bases at J, with 24 bases between the two ends. CDR3 nucleotide sequence: TGTGCCAGCAGCCAAGAGCCTATCGTCGTGGATGAGCAGTACTTC. It is translated as CASSQEPIVVDEQYF. Based on the CDR3 plus reference TRBV7-2 and TRBJ2-5, the full variable domain is GAGVSQSPSNKVTEKGKDVELRCDPISGHTALYWYRQSLGQGLEFLIYFQGNSAPDKSGLPSDRFSAERTGGSVSTLTIQRTQQEDSAVYLCASSQEPIVVDEQYFGPGTRLLVL.

The rearrangement uses TRBV2 and TRBJ1-1; D is perhaps TRBD1 (5 bases). The CDR3 has 15 residues. From germline, CDR1 is SNHLY and CDR2 FYNNEI. Trimming shortened V by 3 bases and J by 5 bases, and 16 bases separated the two germline ends. In nucleotides, the CDR3 is TGTGCCAGCAGTGACCCCCTGGAGGGGAGGACTGAAGCTTTCTTT. It translates to CASSDPLEGRTEAFF. Together with reference TRBV2 and TRBJ1-1, the CDR3 gives the full variable domain: EPEVTQTPSHQVTQMGQEVILRCVPISNHLYFYWYRQILGQKVEFLVSFYNNEISEKSEIFDDQFSVERPDGSNFTLKIRSTKLEDSAMYFCASSDPLEGRTEAFFGQGTRLTVV.

The CDR3 DNA reads TGCGCCAGCAGACCTAGACAGGAAAGCTCCTACGAGCAGTACTTC. Translation: CASRPRQESSYEQYF. J is TRBJ2-7 and V is TRBV5-1, with D possibly being TRBD1 (6 bases). There are 15 residues in the CDR3. Germline CDR1 is SGHRS and CDR2 is YFSETQ. V was trimmed by 5 bases and J by 0 bases, leaving 15 bases between them.

In this sample, this clonotype turned up many times. The J gene is TRBJ2-7, the V gene TRBV10-3; D is ambiguous. The CDR3 contains 14 residues. The germline V gene encodes CDR1 ENHRY and CDR2 SYGVKD. V was shortened by 3 bases and J by 2 bases, with 11 bases between the two germline ends. CDR3 amino acids: CAISDGTQTYEQYF. The CDR3 DNA is TGTGCCATCAGTGATGGAACACAAACCTACGAGCAGTACTTC.